This note documents a single T cell receptor (beta chain) sequence. It lacks a known antigen. Per-base qualities were not stored, and no clone one base away is much larger. Participants in the prospective study were aged roughly 18 to 100 years, lived in 20 to 25 United States geographic areas, and enrolled through a virtual design. Cohort assignment in the prospective study relied on participant-reported clinical history from a screening survey and a study questionnaire. Exposed participants were defined as having been in contact with someone with a PCR-confirmed or clinician-diagnosed COVID-19 case within 2 weeks of study entry. Each participant in the prospective study had whole blood, serum and a nasopharyngeal or oropharyngeal swab collected by mobile phlebotomists. Additional blood draws and questionnaires over an approximately 2-month period could optionally be provided by prospective study participants. Before DNA extraction, prospective study blood samples were shipped either frozen or at room temperature.

The immunoSEQ Assay, a bias-controlled multiplex PCR, was used to amplify TCRbeta CDR3 regions from genomic DNA. In the paper's pipeline: The number of nucleated cells in each sample was estimated by amplification of reference gene primers within the assay. To quantify the absolute abundance of each unique TCRbeta CDR3 rearrangement, sequence reads were collapsed and filtered. Productive Simpson clonality was computed per sample as the square root of Simpson's diversity index over productive rearrangements. Here the immuneACCESS table is served through TCRdb, limited to in-frame sequences with V and J called. Missing clones are a known gap in these copies; in checked studies unresolved V genes cover under half, and the rest lacks a known reason. V and J calls and clone size are given by that table; D and trimming were obtained from the DNA. The sample table contains about 310,000 clones; only one count was recorded for around 85% of them. 1.9% of the sample comes from the top ten.

The sample belongs to a study of blood T cell repertoires in COVID-19 (dated by TCRdb to about 2020). The study in broad terms: The collaborator samples originated in the United States, Italy and Spain and spanned the acute and convalescent phases of COVID-19. The material from the prospective study consisted of cDNA or gDNA derived from T cells, B-cell-depleted T cells, or PBMCs. Subjects who had been exposed to COVID-19, were actively infected with it, or had recovered from it provided the deeply sampled blood TCRbeta repertoires that made up the dataset. The repertoires were released in a freely available public database meant as a resource for research on the immune response to SARS-CoV-2. Samples were obtained from the ongoing ImmuneRACE study (first 160 participants) and from some 1,200 subjects provided by 6 global collaborators. Sample metadata almost always included a de-identified subject ID, COVID-19 status, age in years and sex. Where HLA class I and class II types were available, the types were taken from metadata supplied by the sample provider, not from assay-based typing.

Broader findings and caveats from the paper: The amount of clinical and demographic metadata varied by source and participant and was provided uncurated.

Relative to germline, V is missing 3 bases and J is missing 5 bases, with 5 bases of the junction outside any gene match. CDR1 and CDR2 are read off the germline V gene (reference sequence) as LNHDA and SQIVND. Reading from cysteine to phenylalanine, the CDR3 counts 15 amino acids. The kept DNA is CDR3 alone, 45 bases in frame from the first base. What was sequenced was PBMCs or T cells enriched from blood (not recorded which). The TCR was taken from a woman aged 25 to 45 who had been exposed to COVID-19. The receptor chain draws on TRBV19 and TRBJ2-1; 9 junctional bases match TRBD2. The CDR3 amino acid sequence is: CASSILRGGHNEQFF. In nucleotides, the sequence is TGTGCCAGTAGTATTTTGCGGGGGGGCCACAATGAGCAGTTCTTC.